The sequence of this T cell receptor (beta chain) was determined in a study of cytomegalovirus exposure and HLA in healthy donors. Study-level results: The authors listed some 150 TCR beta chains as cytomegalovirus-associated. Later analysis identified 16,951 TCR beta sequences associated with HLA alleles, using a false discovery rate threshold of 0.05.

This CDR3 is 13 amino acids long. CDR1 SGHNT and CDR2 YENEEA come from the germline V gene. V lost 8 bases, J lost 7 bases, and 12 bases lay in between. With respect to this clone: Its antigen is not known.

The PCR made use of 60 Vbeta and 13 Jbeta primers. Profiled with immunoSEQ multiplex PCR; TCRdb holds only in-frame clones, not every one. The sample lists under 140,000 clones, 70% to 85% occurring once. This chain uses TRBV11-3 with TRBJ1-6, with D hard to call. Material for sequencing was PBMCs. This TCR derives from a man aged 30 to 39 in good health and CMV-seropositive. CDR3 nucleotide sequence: TGTGCCAGCTCCTTAGGGCCCAATTCACCCCTCCACTTT. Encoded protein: CASSLGPNSPLHF.